The 8 T cell receptor beta chains below come from one sample, sequenced in a study of cytomegalovirus exposure and HLA in healthy donors. The PCR used 60 Vbeta and 13 Jbeta primers. This table comes from immunoSEQ multiplex PCR, and its TCRdb copy is limited to in-frame clones, with some not included. The table shows about 150,000 clones, with 79% occurring only once. The sequencing sample was made of PBMCs. The source of these receptors is a man aged 45-65 years in good health and CMV-seropositive.

The count of this clone is one. This sequence joins TRBV11-3 and TRBJ2-1, with 10 nucleotides matching TRBD2. CDR1 is SGHNT, CDR2 YENEEA, per germline. After removal of 0 bases from V and 5 bases from J, the junction contained 7 bases not matched to a gene. The CDR3 covers 17 residues. The CDR3 DNA is TGTGCCAGCAGCTTAGAATCGAGCGGGAGGGACGACAATGAGCAGTTCTTC. This gives the protein CASSLESSGRDDNEQFF. Full variable domain (rest looked up from reference TRBV11-3 and TRBJ2-1): EAGVVQSPRYKIIEKKQPVAFWCNPISGHNTLYWYLQNLGQGPELLIRYENEEAVDDSQLPKDRFSAERLKGVDSTLKIQPAELGDSAVYLCASSLESSGRDDNEQFFGPGTRLTVL.

The rearrangement links TRBV5-1 to TRBJ2-7; 9 positions agree with TRBD2. V lost 5 bases to trimming and J lost 2 bases; unmatched junction nucleotides: 11. The CDR3 has 16 residues. Germline lookup yields CDR1 SGHRS and CDR2 YFSETQ. The CDR3 here is CASSKASGTSPYEQYF. As DNA, the CDR3 is TGCGCCAGCAGTAAGGCTAGCGGGACTTCCCCCTACGAGCAGTACTTC.

The chain's CDR3 is CASSQEDQGEAGANVLTF. CDR3 bases: TGCGCCAGCAGCCAAGAGGATCAAGGGGAGGCTGGGGCCAACGTCCTGACTTTC. The rearrangement uses TRBV4-1 and TRBJ2-6, with a possible D match to TRBD2 (6 bases). This CDR3 has 18 amino acids. Per the germline V gene, CDR1 is MGHRA and CDR2 is YSYEKL. Trimming removed 0 bases from V and 2 bases from J, with 14 bases in between.

This sequence joins TRBV9 and TRBJ2-1, with 8 positions matching TRBD2. CDR1 SGDLS and CDR2 YYNGEE come from the germline V gene. The CDR3 spans 15 residues. Trimming removed 3 bases from V and 4 bases from J; junction bases left unmatched: 6. CDR3 sequence reads: CASSESSGRYNEQFF. In DNA, the CDR3 is TGTGCCAGCAGCGAGTCTAGCGGGCGGTACAATGAGCAGTTCTTC.

The rearrangement links TRBV19 to TRBJ1-2; 8 bases line up with TRBD1. This CDR3 region has 14 residues. The germline CDR1 and CDR2 sequences are LNHDA and SQIVND (reference sequence). V shed 7 bases and J 0 bases; nucleotides not matched to a gene: 4. The DNA of the CDR3 is TGTGCCAGTACGGACAGGGCGTCTAACTATGGCTACACCTTC. Its translation is CASTDRASNYGYTF. Full variable domain (missing parts from reference TRBV19 and TRBJ1-2): DGGITQSPKYLFRKEGQNVTLSCEQNLNHDAMYWYRQDPGQGLRLIYYSQIVNDFQKGDIAEGYSVSREKKESFPLTVTSAQKNPTAFYLCASTDRASNYGYTFGSGTRLTVV.

V is TRBV6-5 and J is TRBJ2-5, with TRBD2 matching 9 bases. This CDR3 is built from 13 residues. Germline CDR1 is MNHEY and CDR2 is SVGAGI. The V segment lost 7 bases and the J segment 3 bases; nucleotides outside the gene matches: 3. CDR3 nucleotide sequence: TGTGCCAGCAACTTAGCGGGGGAAGAGACCCAGTACTTC. Its protein product is CASNLAGEETQYF.

This clone appeared a single time. The gene calls are TRBV15 and TRBJ2-1, with D uncertain. Germline V gene lookup returns CDR1 LNHNV and CDR2 YYDKDF (reference sequence). The ends were cut back, 2 bases at V and 2 bases at J, with 16 bases in the middle. The CDR3 is made up of 17 amino acids. The chain's CDR3 is CATSRSAVAKTYNEQFF. CDR3 sequence (DNA): TGTGCCACCAGCAGATCCGCTGTGGCAAAGACCTACAATGAGCAGTTCTTC.

The chain couples TRBV9 to TRBJ2-3, with 7 bases that match TRBD2. V was clipped by 1 base and J by 2 bases; unmatched bases: 1. This CDR3 contains 14 residues. Germline V gives CDR1 SGDLS, CDR2 YYNGEE. CDR3 bases: TGTGCCAGCAGCGTAAGCGGGACCACAGATACGCAGTATTTT. As protein: CASSVSGTTDTQYF.